The 20 T cell receptor beta chains given below trace back to one sample, sequenced in a study of T cell repertoires in cytomegalovirus infection. TCRdb independently ran MiXCR on the reads; one entry per CDR3 protein. Of approximately 730,000 distinct CDR3 sequences in the sample, around a third were seen once. Which antigens these TCRs recognize remains unknown. This specimen was cultured PBMCs, taken from culture after CMV antigen stimulation. The receptors were gathered from a human donor in good health (CMV status not recorded). Some clones in this sample may be carry-over from other donors' samples.

The chain joins TRBV6-2 or TRBV6-3 to TRBJ2-1, with TRBD2 matching 10 bases. CDR1 is MNHEY and CDR2 is SVGEGT in the germline V gene. Trimming removed 8 bases from V and 3 bases from J; junction bases left unmatched: 10. The CDR3 consists of 16 residues. The CDR3 sequence is CASPSGSRGVYNEQFF. DNA for the CDR3: TGTGCCAGCCCTAGCGGGAGTCGGGGGGTCTACAATGAGCAGTTCTTC.

In the case of this clonotype: Since a much larger clone is just one base distant, this may be a read error. The V and J genes are TRBV11-2 and TRBJ2-2, with D unresolved. There are 13 residues in the CDR3. The germline V and J ends were trimmed by 0 bases and 4 bases, with 3 bases remaining between them. Germline V gene data show CDR1 as SGHAT and CDR2 as FQNNGV. The CDR3 coding sequence is TGTGCCAGCAGCTTAGACCCCACCGGGGAGCTGTTTTTT. Amino acid sequence: CASSLDPTGELFF.

This clonotype was observed a handful of times. The chain employs TRBV20-1 and TRBJ2-2; D unresolved. In germline, CDR1 is DFQATT, CDR2 SNEGSKA (reference sequence). The CDR3 sequence is 11 residues long. Deletions cut 0 bases from V and 8 bases from J, with 4 bases between. The CDR3 protein is CSARDVGELFF. The CDR3 DNA sequence: TGCAGTGCTAGAGATGTAGGGGAGCTGTTTTTT.

J is TRBJ2-1 and V is TRBV6-5; 11 nucleotides agree with TRBD2. CDR1 is MNHEY, CDR2 SVGAGI, per germline. Losses at the gene ends were 0 bases for V and 2 bases for J; bases not matched to a gene: 9. The CDR3 covers 19 residues. Written as DNA, the CDR3 is TGTGCCAGCAGTTACTCAGCCGGGCCTAGCGGGAGGCCCTACAATGAGCAGTTCTTC. Encoded protein: CASSYSAGPSGRPYNEQFF.

At least ten counts were recorded for this clonotype. At one end the junction does not follow the germline gene, possibly because of a read error. The chain is built from TRBV7-2 and TRBJ2-2; the D call may be TRBD1 or TRBD2 (5 bases each). The CDR3 covers 15 residues. The V gene's germline CDR1 is SGHTA and CDR2 FQGNSA. The CDR3 DNA is TGTGCCAGCACCTTAGACCTGGGGGACACCGGGGAGCTGTTTTTT. Translated: CASTLDLGDTGELFF.

The genes are TRBV11-2 and TRBJ1-1, with 8 bases identical to TRBD1. This CDR3 contains 16 residues. The V segment lost 1 base and the J segment 1 base; nucleotides outside the gene matches: 5. Germline-derived CDR1 and CDR2 are SGHAT and FQNNGV. In DNA form, the CDR3 reads TGTGCCAGCAGCTTAGCCCTAGGACAGGGGAACACTGAAGCTTTCTTT. This translates into CASSLALGQGNTEAFF.

The CDR3 spells CASGRREDEQYF. The DNA for the CDR3 is TGTGCCAGCGGGAGGAGGGAGGACGAGCAGTACTTC. The chain links TRBV6-2 or TRBV6-3 to TRBJ2-7; a possible D gene is TRBD2 (6 bases). V gave up 8 bases and J gave up 5 bases, with 13 bases separating them. The CDR3 is 12 amino acids. Germline CDR1 and CDR2: MNHEY and SVGEGT.

This chain links TRBV6-5 with TRBJ1-4; no firm D call. V dropped 4 bases and J dropped 0 bases, with 9 bases sitting between them. Germline values: CDR1 MNHEY, CDR2 SVGAGI. The CDR3 covers 15 residues. The CDR3 loop is CASSLSRATNEKLFF. The CDR3 DNA reads as TGTGCCAGCAGTTTATCGAGGGCAACTAATGAAAAACTGTTTTTT.

The chain carries TRBV10-3 and TRBJ2-2; 7 bases are a match to TRBD1. The CDR3 is made up of 14 amino acids. Germline V gene lookup returns CDR1 ENHRY and CDR2 SYGVKD. J was trimmed by 4 bases and V by 8 bases; bases with no gene match: 7. The DNA for the CDR3 is TGTGCCATCTTAGACAACAGGGGCACCGGGGAGCTGTTTTTT. Its protein is CAILDNRGTGELFF.

This clonotype was detected only a few times. The chain couples TRBV11-2 to TRBJ2-3; 8 bases agree with TRBD2. The trim removed 4 bases at V and 0 bases at J, leaving 9 bases unmatched. The CDR3 contains 17 residues. Germline V gene sequence: CDR1 SGHAT, CDR2 FQNNGV. The CDR3 loop is CASSSGTRTLSTDTQYF. The CDR3 DNA reads TGTGCCAGCAGCTCCGGGACTAGGACCCTCAGCACAGATACGCAGTATTTT.

This clonotype was seen only a few times. J is TRBJ2-1 and V is TRBV11-2, with D tentatively TRBD2 (6 bases). CDR3 size: 14 residues. The germline V gene encodes CDR1 SGHAT and CDR2 FQNNGV. V shed 1 base and J shed 6 bases, with 10 bases lying between them. The CDR3 DNA sequence: TGTGCCAGCAGCTTAGTGATGGGGGGCAATGAGCAGTTCTTC. Its translation is CASSLVMGGNEQFF.

The chain recombines TRBV12-3 or TRBV12-4 with TRBJ2-1; D not resolved. V dropped 5 bases and J dropped 9 bases, with 17 bases sitting between them. This CDR3 region has 14 residues. Written as DNA, the CDR3 is TGTGCCAGCAGTCCTATTGGGCTGTTGGTTGAGCAGTTCTTC. Protein sequence: CASSPIGLLVEQFF.

The table lists this clonotype with a few counts. The V call is TRBV6-1, the J call TRBJ2-3; 10 nucleotides agree with TRBD2. The CDR3 length is 17 residues. Trimming took 2 bases from V and 5 from J; bases not matched to a gene: 10. Germline CDR1 reads MNHNS; CDR2 reads SASEGT. The CDR3 region has the DNA TGTGCCAGCAGTGAACGGAGCGGGGGGGCTCGTGGAGATACGCAGTATTTT. It translates to CASSERSGGARGDTQYF.

This clonotype was detected only a few times. This sequence joins TRBV4-1 and TRBJ2-1; D remains ambiguous. V lost 0 bases, J lost 0 bases, and 9 bases lay in between. The CDR3 extends over 16 amino acids. The V gene's germline CDR1 is MGHRA and CDR2 YSYEKL. The CDR3 here is CASSQDSPYSYNEQFF. CDR3 bases: TGCGCCAGCAGCCAAGATTCGCCCTACTCCTACAATGAGCAGTTCTTC.

The chain combines TRBV5-4 with TRBJ1-1; 7 bases map to TRBD1. CDR3 length: 16 residues. Germline assignment: CDR1 SGHNT and CDR2 YYREEE (reference sequence). V lost 4 bases, J lost 2 bases, and 11 bases stayed unmatched. The CDR3 DNA follows: TGTGCCAGCAGCCCGGCTTTGGACAGGACCAACACTGAAGCTTTCTTT. It specifies CASSPALDRTNTEAFF.

The sample holds many counts of this clonotype. J is TRBJ1-5 and V is TRBV19; tentatively, D is TRBD1 (6 bases). V lost 6 bases and J lost 6, with 24 bases in between. In germline, CDR1 is LNHDA, CDR2 SQIVND (reference sequence). The CDR3 has 17 amino acids. The DNA for the CDR3 is TGTGCCAGTAGCCTAGCTTTTGGGACATCTCGGGTTCAGCCCCAGCATTTT. Its translation: CASSLAFGTSRVQPQHF.

The CDR3 reads CSVDSGTGGSYEQYF. The CDR3 bases are TGCAGCGTAGATTCCGGGACAGGGGGGTCCTACGAGCAGTACTTC. V gene TRBV29-1 combines with J gene TRBJ2-7; TRBD1 matches 11 bases. The V gene end was trimmed by 6 bases and the J gene end by 1 base; junction bases not matched to a gene: 8. The CDR3 is 15 residues long. In germline, CDR1 is SQVTM, CDR2 ANQGSEA.

Comments on this clonotype: A junction end diverges from the germline sequence, so it may reflect a read error. The chain uses TRBV2 and TRBJ2-5; possible D gene TRBD1, 5 bases. The CDR3 is 12 residues long. The germline V gene has CDR1 SNHLY and CDR2 FYNNEI. This CDR3 reads CASREGVETQYF. In DNA, the CDR3 is TGTGCCAGCAGGGAAGGGGTAGAGACCCAGTACTTC.

This sequence joins TRBV18 and TRBJ2-7, with D uncertain. Trimming left V 6 bases short and J 0 bases short, with 12 bases between. The CDR3 is 14 residues long. Germline V CDR1 and CDR2: KGHSH, LQKENI. DNA of the CDR3: TGTGCCAGCTCCCGACCAGTTAACTCCTACGAGCAGTACTTC. Its translation: CASSRPVNSYEQYF.

V is TRBV7-2 and J is TRBJ1-3, with D unresolved. CDR1 SGHTA and CDR2 FQGNSA come from the germline V gene. The CDR3 totals 14 residues. Trimming left V 4 bases short and J 2 bases short, with 9 bases between. Written as DNA, the CDR3 is TGTGCCAGCAGCTCTGTCGTCCCTGGAAACACCATATATTTT. Translating gives CASSSVVPGNTIYF.